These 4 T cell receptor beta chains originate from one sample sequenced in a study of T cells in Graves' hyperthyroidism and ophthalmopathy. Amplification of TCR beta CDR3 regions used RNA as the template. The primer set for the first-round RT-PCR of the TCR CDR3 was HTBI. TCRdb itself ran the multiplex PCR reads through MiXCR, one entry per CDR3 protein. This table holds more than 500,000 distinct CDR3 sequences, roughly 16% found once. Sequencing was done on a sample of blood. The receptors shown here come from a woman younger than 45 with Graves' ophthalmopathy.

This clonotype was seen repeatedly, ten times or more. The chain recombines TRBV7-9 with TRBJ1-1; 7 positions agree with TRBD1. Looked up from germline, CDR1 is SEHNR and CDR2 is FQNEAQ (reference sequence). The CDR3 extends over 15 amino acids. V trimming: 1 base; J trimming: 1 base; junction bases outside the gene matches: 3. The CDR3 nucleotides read TGTGCCAGCAGCTTAGAACAGGGGACGAACACTGAAGCTTTCTTT. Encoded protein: CASSLEQGTNTEAFF.

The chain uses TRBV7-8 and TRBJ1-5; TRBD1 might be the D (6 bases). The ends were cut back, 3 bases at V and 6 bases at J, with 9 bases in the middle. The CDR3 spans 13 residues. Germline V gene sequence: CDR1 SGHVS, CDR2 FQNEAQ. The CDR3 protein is CASSFTGLQPQHF. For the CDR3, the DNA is TGTGCCAGCAGCTTTACAGGGCTTCAGCCCCAGCATTTT.

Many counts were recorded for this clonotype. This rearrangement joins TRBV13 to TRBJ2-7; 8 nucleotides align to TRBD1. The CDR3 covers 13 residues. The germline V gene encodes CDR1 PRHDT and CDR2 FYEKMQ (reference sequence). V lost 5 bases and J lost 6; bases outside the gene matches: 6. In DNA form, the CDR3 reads TGTGCCAGCAGCCAGCAACAGGGGGGCGAGCAGTACTTC. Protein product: CASSQQQGGEQYF.

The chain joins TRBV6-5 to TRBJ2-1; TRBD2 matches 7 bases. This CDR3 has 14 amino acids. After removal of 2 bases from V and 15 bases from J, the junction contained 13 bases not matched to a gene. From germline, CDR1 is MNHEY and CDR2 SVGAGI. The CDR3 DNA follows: TGTGCCAGCAGTTACGGGATTAGCGGGTTCAGGCCGTTCTTC. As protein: CASSYGISGFRPFF.